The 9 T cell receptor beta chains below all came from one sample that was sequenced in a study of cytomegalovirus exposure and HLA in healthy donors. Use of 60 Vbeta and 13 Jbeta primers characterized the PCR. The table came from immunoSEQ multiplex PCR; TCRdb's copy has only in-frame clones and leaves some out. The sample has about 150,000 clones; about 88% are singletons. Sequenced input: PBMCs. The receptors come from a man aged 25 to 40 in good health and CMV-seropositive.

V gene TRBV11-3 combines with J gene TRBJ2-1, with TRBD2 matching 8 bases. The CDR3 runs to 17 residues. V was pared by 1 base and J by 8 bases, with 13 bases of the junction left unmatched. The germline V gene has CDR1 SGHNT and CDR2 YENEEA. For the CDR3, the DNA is TGTGCCAGCAGCTTAGGAGTTTTCGGGACTAGGGTCGATGAGCAGTTCTTC. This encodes CASSLGVFGTRVDEQFF.

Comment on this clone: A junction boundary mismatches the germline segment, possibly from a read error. The CDR3 is CTSSLTPPTGVQPQHF. The CDR3 DNA reads TGTACCAGCAGCCTCACACCTCCGACAGGGGTTCAGCCCCAGCATTTT. The chain joins TRBV4-1 to TRBJ1-5; 8 bases match TRBD1. CDR1 and CDR2 from the germline V gene are MGHRA and YSYEKL. The CDR3 extends over 16 amino acids.

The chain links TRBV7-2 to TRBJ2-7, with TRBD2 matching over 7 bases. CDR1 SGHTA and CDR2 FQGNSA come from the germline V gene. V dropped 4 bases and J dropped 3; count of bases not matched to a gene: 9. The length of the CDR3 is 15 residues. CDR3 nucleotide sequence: TGTGCCAGCAGCTCCCAGGCGGGAGTGTACTACGAGCAGTACGTC. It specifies CASSSQAGVYYEQYV.

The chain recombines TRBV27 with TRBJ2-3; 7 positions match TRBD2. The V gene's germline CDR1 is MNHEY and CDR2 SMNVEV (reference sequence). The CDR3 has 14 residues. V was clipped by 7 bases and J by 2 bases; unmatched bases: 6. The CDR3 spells CASTLGRATDTQYF. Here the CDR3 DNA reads TGTGCCAGCACCTTAGGGAGGGCCACAGATACGCAGTATTTT.

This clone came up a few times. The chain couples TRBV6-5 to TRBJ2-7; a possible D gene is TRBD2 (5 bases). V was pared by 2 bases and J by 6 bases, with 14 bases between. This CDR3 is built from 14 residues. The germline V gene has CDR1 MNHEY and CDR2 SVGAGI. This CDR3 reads CASSYRINGIEQYF. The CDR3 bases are TGTGCCAGCAGTTACCGGATAAACGGGATCGAGCAGTACTTC.

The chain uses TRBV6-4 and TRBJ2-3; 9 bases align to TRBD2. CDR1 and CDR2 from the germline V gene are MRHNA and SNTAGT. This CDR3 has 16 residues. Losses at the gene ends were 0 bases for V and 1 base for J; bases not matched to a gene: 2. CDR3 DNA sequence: TGTGCCAGCAGTGACTCGACTAGCGGAGGCACAGATACGCAGTATTTT. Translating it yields CASSDSTSGGTDTQYF.

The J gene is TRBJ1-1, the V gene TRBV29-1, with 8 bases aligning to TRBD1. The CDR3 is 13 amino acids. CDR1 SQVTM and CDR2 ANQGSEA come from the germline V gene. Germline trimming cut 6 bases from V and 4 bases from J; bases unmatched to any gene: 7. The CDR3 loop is CSVLQGAGTEAFF. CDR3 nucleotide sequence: TGCAGCGTACTTCAGGGGGCAGGCACTGAAGCTTTCTTT.

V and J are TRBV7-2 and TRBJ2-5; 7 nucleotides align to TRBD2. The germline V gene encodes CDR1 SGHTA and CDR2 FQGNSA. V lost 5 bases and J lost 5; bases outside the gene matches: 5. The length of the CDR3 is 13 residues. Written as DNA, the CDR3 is TGTGCCAGCAGCGTCGGGGGAGGGGAGACCCAGTACTTC. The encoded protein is CASSVGGGETQYF.

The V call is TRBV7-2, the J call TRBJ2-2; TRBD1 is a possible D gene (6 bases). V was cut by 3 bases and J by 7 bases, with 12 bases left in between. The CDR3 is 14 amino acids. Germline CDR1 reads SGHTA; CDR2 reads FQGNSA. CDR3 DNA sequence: TGTGCCAGCAGCTTCACAGGGTTTGTCGGGGAGCTGTTTTTT. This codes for CASSFTGFVGELFF.